Listed here are 25 T cell receptor beta chains from one sample, sequenced in a study of T cells in Graves' hyperthyroidism and ophthalmopathy. Amplified regions were TCR beta CDR3 sequences from RNA transcripts. The HTBI primer set served for first-round RT-PCR of the TCR CDR3. TCRdb re-derived calls from the multiplex PCR reads in MiXCR, one entry per CDR3 protein. This table holds hundreds of thousands of distinct CDR3 sequences, just under 20% found once. The sequencing sample was made of blood. The receptors derive from a man between 35 and 55 years old with Graves' ophthalmopathy.

This clonotype was detected many times. The genes are TRBV6-1 and TRBJ1-1, with D tentatively TRBD1 (5 bases). This CDR3 contains 16 residues. V gave up 1 base and J gave up 5 bases, with 17 bases separating them. Germline CDR1 reads MNHNS; CDR2 reads SASEGT. In nucleotides, the CDR3 is TGTGCCAGCAGTGAAGTGGGAGTGGGGGTAAAGACTGAAGCTTTCTTT. As protein: CASSEVGVGVKTEAFF.

The rearrangement joins TRBV15 to TRBJ2-7; D remains ambiguous. Germline V gene lookup returns CDR1 LNHNV and CDR2 YYDKDF (reference sequence). The CDR3 spans 13 residues. V was clipped by 3 bases and J by 2 bases, with 8 bases between them. Here the CDR3 DNA reads TGTGCCACCAGCAGGGGCAAGACCTACGAGCAGTACTTC. The encoded protein is CATSRGKTYEQYF.

CDR3 bases: TGTGCCACCAACCCTGCGGGAGACCCAGATACGCAGTATTTT. This sequence encodes CATNPAGDPDTQYF. V gene TRBV15 combines with J gene TRBJ2-3, with 7 bases that match TRBD2. With V trimmed by 7 bases and J by 4 bases, 8 bases remained unmatched. This CDR3 is 14 amino acids long. The V gene's germline CDR1 is LNHNV and CDR2 YYDKDF (reference sequence).

This clonotype appeared a few times. The chain couples TRBV4-1 to TRBJ2-1, with 8 positions matching TRBD2. V trimming: 3 bases; J trimming: 4 bases; junction bases outside the gene matches: 8. The CDR3 length is 16 residues. Germline loops: CDR1 MGHRA, CDR2 YSYEKL. For the CDR3, the DNA is TGCGCCAGCAGCCAGCCGGGGGGGGTTCGGTACAATGAGCAGTTCTTC. Translating it yields CASSQPGGVRYNEQFF.

This clonotype was found a few times. This rearrangement joins TRBV5-1 to TRBJ2-7; D ambiguous. V lost 0 bases and J 0 bases, leaving 10 bases between the germline ends. The length of the CDR3 is 15 residues. The germline CDR1 and CDR2 sequences are SGHRS and YFSETQ. The CDR3 sequence is CASSLGSGLSYEQYF. The CDR3 DNA follows: TGCGCCAGCAGCTTGGGTTCCGGCCTCTCCTACGAGCAGTACTTC.

The V gene is TRBV12-5, the J gene TRBJ1-1, with 7 bases aligning to TRBD1. There are 13 residues in the CDR3. V shed 6 bases and J 6 bases; nucleotides not matched to a gene: 7. In germline, CDR1 is LGHNT, CDR2 FRNRAP. The CDR3 nucleotides read TGTGCTAGTGGAAGACAGGGATGGGCTGAAGCTTTCTTT. It is translated as CASGRQGWAEAFF.

This clonotype appeared a few times. The CDR3 loop is CASSRGQSSNGELFF. The DNA of the CDR3 is TGTGCCAGCAGCCGGGGGCAATCGTCTAACGGGGAGCTGTTTTTT. The chain combines TRBV4-2 with TRBJ2-2; possible D gene TRBD1, 6 bases. Between the trimmed V and J ends, which lost 4 bases and 7 bases, there was a span of 16 bases. CDR1 is LGHNA, CDR2 YNFKEQ, per germline. The CDR3 contains 15 residues.

CDR3 residues: CASSPLQNNSPLHF. CDR3 DNA: TGTGCCAGCAGCCCCCTCCAGAATAATTCACCCCTCCACTTT. The chain joins TRBV9 to TRBJ1-6; unclear D gene. The CDR3 extends over 14 amino acids. Trimming took 4 bases from V and 5 from J, leaving 10 bases between them. Looked up from germline, CDR1 is SGDLS and CDR2 is YYNGEE.

This clonotype was observed a handful of times. The chain links TRBV3-1 to TRBJ1-2; D gene ambiguous. Germline V gene data show CDR1 as LGHDT and CDR2 as YNNKEL (reference sequence). V was cut by 3 bases and J by 7 bases, with 15 bases left in between. The CDR3 totals 14 residues. In DNA form, the CDR3 reads TGTGCCAGCAGCCACCTATTGGCACCCCTTGGCTACACCTTC. It yields the protein CASSHLLAPLGYTF.

J is TRBJ2-2 and V is TRBV5-1, with D perhaps TRBD1 (5 bases). V was cut by 5 bases and J by 0 bases, with 11 bases left in between. The CDR3 covers 15 residues. The germline CDR1 and CDR2 sequences are SGHRS and YFSETQ. CDR3 DNA sequence: TGCGCCAGCAGGGAAGGACAAGCGAACACCGGGGAGCTGTTTTTT. This gives the protein CASREGQANTGELFF.

This clonotype was picked up many times. V usage is TRBV3-1 and J usage is TRBJ2-2; TRBD2 aligns across 13 bases. After removal of 2 bases from V and 10 bases from J, the junction contained 4 bases not matched to a gene. The germline CDR1 and CDR2 sequences are LGHDT and YNNKEL (reference sequence). CDR3 length: 15 amino acids. The CDR3 is CASSQRLAGGQELFF. The CDR3 DNA reads TGTGCCAGCAGCCAAAGACTAGCGGGAGGACAGGAGCTGTTTTTT.

This clonotype was seen a few times. The chain joins TRBV10-3 to TRBJ2-1, with 10 bases matching TRBD1. This CDR3 has 14 residues. Germline CDR1 is ENHRY and CDR2 is SYGVKD. V was clipped by 3 bases and J by 7 bases; unmatched bases: 3. DNA of the CDR3: TGTGCCATCAGTGAAGACAGGGGGCGGAATGAGCAGTTCTTC. The encoded protein is CAISEDRGRNEQFF.

The genes are TRBV6-1 and TRBJ2-7, with D perhaps assigned TRBD1 or TRBD2 (5 bases each). Germline-derived CDR1 and CDR2 are MNHNS and SASEGT. There are 13 residues in the CDR3. V was pared by 4 bases and J by 6 bases, with 13 bases between. In DNA, the CDR3 is TGTGCCAGCAGTGGGGCGTACGGGGCCGAGCAGTACTTC. It specifies CASSGAYGAEQYF.

The chain carries TRBV7-9 and TRBJ1-1; 8 nucleotides line up with TRBD1. Per the germline V gene, CDR1 is SEHNR and CDR2 is FQNEAQ (reference sequence). This CDR3 region has 15 residues. Trimming at V came to 6 bases and at J to 4 bases, leaving 10 bases not matched to a gene. The CDR3 sequence: CASSRMAQGATEAFF. CDR3 DNA sequence: TGTGCCAGCAGTCGGATGGCTCAGGGGGCCACTGAAGCTTTCTTT.

This clonotype was seen repeatedly, ten times or more. This chain joins TRBV6-2 or TRBV6-3 and TRBJ2-7; D is ambiguous. V was trimmed by 6 bases and J by 3 bases, leaving 12 bases between them. This CDR3 contains 13 residues. Germline-derived CDR1 and CDR2 are MNHEY and SVGEGT. This CDR3 is CASSPPGIYEQYF. The CDR3, as DNA: TGTGCCAGCAGCCCCCCGGGTATCTACGAGCAGTACTTC.

This clonotype was detected ten times or more. The CDR3 here is CASSSAHRGNYGYTF. CDR3 sequence (DNA): TGTGCCAGCAGTTCAGCCCACAGGGGGAACTATGGCTACACCTTC. V gene TRBV27 combines with J gene TRBJ1-2; TRBD1 matches at 8 bases. CDR3 length equals 15 residues. Germline CDR1 is MNHEY and CDR2 is SMNVEV (reference sequence). V trimming: 4 bases; J trimming: 2 bases; junction bases outside the gene matches: 6.

J is TRBJ2-2 and V is TRBV20-1, with D perhaps matching TRBD1 (6 bases). CDR3 length: 15 amino acids. Trimming removed 0 bases from V and 0 bases from J, with 8 bases in between. The germline gives CDR1 DFQATT, CDR2 SNEGSKA (reference sequence). CDR3 nucleotides: TGCAGTGCTAGAGATGAGGGGGCGAACACCGGGGAGCTGTTTTTT. Translated, it gives CSARDEGANTGELFF.

This clonotype was seen a few times. The chain joins TRBV6-1 to TRBJ2-3; 12 bases map to TRBD2. The CDR3 is made up of 17 amino acids. V gave up 7 bases and J gave up 7 bases; unmatched junction bases: 15. The V gene's germline CDR1 is MNHNS and CDR2 SASEGT. The CDR3 DNA is TGTGCCAGCAACGAGGTTTTGACTAGCGGGGGAGGGTATACGCAGTATTTT. Translating it yields CASNEVLTSGGGYTQYF.

DNA for the CDR3: TGTGCCAGCAGTTACCTCACAGATACGCAGTATTTT. Its protein is CASSYLTDTQYF. V gene TRBV6-2 or TRBV6-3 combines with J gene TRBJ2-3, with D hard to call. The V gene lost 2 bases and the J gene lost 2 bases, with 2 bases spanning the gap. CDR1 is MNHEY and CDR2 is SVGEGT in the germline V gene. The CDR3 length is 12 residues.

This clonotype appeared a few times. The gene calls are TRBV29-1 and TRBJ1-2; the match to TRBD1 covers 9 bases. The germline V gene encodes CDR1 SQVTM and CDR2 ANQGSEA. V lost 6 bases, J lost 6 bases, and 11 bases stayed unmatched. This CDR3 comprises 14 residues. In DNA, the CDR3 is TGCAGCGTAGATAGCCGGGACAGGGTACATGGCTACACCTTC. Its translation: CSVDSRDRVHGYTF.

The chain has TRBV6-2 or TRBV6-3 and TRBJ1-2; D gene ambiguous. CDR3 length: 14 residues. V was trimmed by 0 bases and J by 4 bases, leaving 9 bases between them. Per the germline V gene, CDR1 is MNHEY and CDR2 is SVGEGT. The CDR3 sequence: CASSYSTFSYGYTF. CDR3 sequence (DNA): TGTGCCAGCAGTTACTCGACCTTCAGCTATGGCTACACCTTC.

The chain is built from TRBV7-9 and TRBJ1-6; 8 bases are a match to TRBD1. Trimming at V came to 6 bases and at J to 6 bases, leaving 10 bases not matched to a gene. Looked up from germline, CDR1 is SEHNR and CDR2 is FQNEAQ (reference sequence). This CDR3 spans 16 amino acids. The CDR3 protein is CASRPGQDLSNSPLHF. CDR3 DNA: TGTGCCAGCAGACCGGGACAGGATTTATCTAATTCACCCCTCCACTTT.

This clonotype was detected a few times. Since a much larger clone is just one base distant, this may be a read error. The chain has TRBV2 and TRBJ1-1, with 8 bases lining up with TRBD1. Germline V gene lookup returns CDR1 SNHLY and CDR2 FYNNEI. The CDR3 is 14 residues long. The CDR3 loop reads CASSWTGMNTEASF. In DNA, the CDR3 is TGTGCCAGCAGTTGGACAGGGATGAACACTGAAGCTTCCTTT.

The table lists this clonotype with a few counts. This chain connects TRBV11-2 to TRBJ2-7; 7 bases align to TRBD1. The CDR3 is made up of 16 amino acids. Germline V gene sequence: CDR1 SGHAT, CDR2 FQNNGV. V gave up 4 bases and J gave up 5 bases; unmatched junction bases: 14. This CDR3 is CASSSSSSTGIHEQYF. In nucleotides, the CDR3 is TGTGCCAGCAGCTCCTCCTCGTCGACAGGGATTCACGAGCAGTACTTC. Full variable domain (rest looked up from reference TRBV11-2 and TRBJ2-7): EAGVAQSPRYKIIEKRQSVAFWCNPISGHATLYWYQQILGQGPKLLIQFQNNGVVDDSQLPKDRFSAERLKGVDSTLKIQPAKLEDSAVYLCASSSSSSTGIHEQYFGPGTRLTVT.

The V call is TRBV7-9, the J call TRBJ1-1; possibly TRBD1 for D (6 bases). Trimming removed 3 bases from V and 6 bases from J, with 17 bases in between. Per the germline V gene, CDR1 is SEHNR and CDR2 is FQNEAQ (reference sequence). This CDR3 has 15 amino acids. The CDR3 DNA reads TGTGCCAGCAGCTTGGGGGGCGGAGGAACGTCTGAAGCTTTCTTT. Translation gives CASSLGGGGTSEAFF.